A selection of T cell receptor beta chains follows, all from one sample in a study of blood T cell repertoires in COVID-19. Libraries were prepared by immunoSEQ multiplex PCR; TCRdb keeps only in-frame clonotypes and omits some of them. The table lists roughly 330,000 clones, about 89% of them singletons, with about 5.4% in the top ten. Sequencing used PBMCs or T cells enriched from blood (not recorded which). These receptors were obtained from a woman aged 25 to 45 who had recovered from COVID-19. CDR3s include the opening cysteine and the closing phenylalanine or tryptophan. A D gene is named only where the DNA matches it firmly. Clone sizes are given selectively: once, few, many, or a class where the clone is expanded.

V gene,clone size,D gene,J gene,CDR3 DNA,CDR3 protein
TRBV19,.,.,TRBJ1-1,TGTGCCAGTAGTAGAAGAGTAGAACTTCGTACTGAAGCTTTCTTT,CASSRRVELRTEAFF
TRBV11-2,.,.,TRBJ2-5,TGTGCCAGCAGCTTAAGCAACGCCAAACTCCAAGAGACCCAGTACTTC,CASSLSNAKLQETQYF
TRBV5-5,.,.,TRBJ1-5,TGTGCCAGCAGTCTGGCTCCGCGAGGGCCCCAGCATTTT,CASSLAPRGPQHF
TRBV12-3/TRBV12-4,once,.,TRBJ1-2,TGTGCCAGCGGTTCGTATGGCTACACCTTC,CASGSYGYTF
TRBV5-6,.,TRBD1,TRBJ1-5,TGTGCCAGCAGCTTGTATAGGGGGCAGGGCTATCAGCCCCAGCATTTT,CASSLYRGQGYQPQHF
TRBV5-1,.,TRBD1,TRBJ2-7,TGCGCCAGCAGCCCTCCAGGGGGCGGGCAGCCCTACGAGCAGTACTTC,CASSPPGGGQPYEQYF
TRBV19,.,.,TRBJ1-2,TGTGCCAGTACCCCGCGGGGCGCCGCAGACTATGGCTACACCTTC,CASTPRGAADYGYTF
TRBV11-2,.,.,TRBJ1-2,TGTGCCAGCAGCTTAGATATCCCAGGGTATGGCGGCTACACCTTC,CASSLDIPGYGGYTF
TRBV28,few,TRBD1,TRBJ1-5,TGTGCCAGAAAAGTTCCGGGACAGTGGATGAGTCAGCCCCAGCATTTT,CARKVPGQWMSQPQHF
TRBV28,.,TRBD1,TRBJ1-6,TGTGCCAGCAGGGGGACAGGGATGTCCTCCTATAATTCACCCCTCCACTTT,CASRGTGMSSYNSPLHF
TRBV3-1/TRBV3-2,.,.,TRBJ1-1,TGTGCCAGCAGCCAAGACTGGGCAGGGAGGGAAGCTTTCTTT,CASSQDWAGREAFF
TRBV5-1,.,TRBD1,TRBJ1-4,TGCGCCAGCAGCGATCCGACAGGGGGCAATGAAAAACTGTTTTTT,CASSDPTGGNEKLFF